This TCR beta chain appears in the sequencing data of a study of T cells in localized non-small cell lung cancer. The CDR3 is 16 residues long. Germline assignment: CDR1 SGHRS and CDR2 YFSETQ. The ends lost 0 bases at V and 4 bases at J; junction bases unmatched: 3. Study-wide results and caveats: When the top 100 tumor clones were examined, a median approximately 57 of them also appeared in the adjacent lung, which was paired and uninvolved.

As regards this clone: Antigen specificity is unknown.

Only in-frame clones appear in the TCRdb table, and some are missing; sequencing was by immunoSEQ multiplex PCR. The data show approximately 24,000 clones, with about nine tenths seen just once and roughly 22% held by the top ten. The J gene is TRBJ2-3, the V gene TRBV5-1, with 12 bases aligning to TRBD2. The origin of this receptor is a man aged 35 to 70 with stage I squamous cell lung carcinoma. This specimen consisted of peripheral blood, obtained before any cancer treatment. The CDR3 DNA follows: TGCGCCAGCAGCTTGGAGCTAGCGGGGGGGCCAGATACGCAGTATTTT. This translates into CASSLELAGGPDTQYF.